The 10 T cell receptor beta chains below come from one sample, sequenced in a study of regulatory T cells in long-lasting Graves disease. In building TCR beta libraries, iRepertoire HTBI primers were used together with Arm-PCR of CDR3 regions. MiXCR, run by TCRdb on the multiplex PCR reads, gives a single entry per CDR3 protein. The sample holds approximately 400,000 distinct CDR3 sequences, 23% seen once. Time point reported: persistent/refractory GD, antithyroid drugs over 5 years with positive TRAb. PBMC RNA served as the TCR library source. The material was peripheral blood mononuclear cells (PBMCs), obtained when the disease was refractory, from a patient treated with antithyroid drugs. Receptor source: a female donor with Graves disease.

This clonotype has a count of ten or more. The CDR3 nucleotides read TGTGCCAGCAGTGAAAGGGACTACCTGAGCTCCTACGAGCAGTACTTC. Amino acids: CASSERDYLSSYEQYF. The V gene is TRBV6-2 or TRBV6-3, the J gene TRBJ2-7, with 7 bases lining up with TRBD2. This CDR3 spans 16 amino acids. Germline V gene sequence: CDR1 MNHEY, CDR2 SVGEGT. The junction had 10 bases not matched to a gene; V was cut back by 5 bases and J by 0 bases.

Notes on this clonotype: A read error may explain this, as a much larger clone is one base away. V and J are TRBV10-3 and TRBJ2-5, with 8 bases identical to TRBD1. CDR3 length equals 11 residues. Germline CDR1 reads ENHRY; CDR2 reads SYGVKD. The CDR3 reads CAMGTGEAQYF. CDR3 coding DNA: TGTGCCATGGGGACAGGAGAGGCCCAGTACTTC.

The genes are TRBV27 and TRBJ2-7, with D possibly called TRBD1 or TRBD2 (5 bases each). In germline, CDR1 is MNHEY, CDR2 SMNVEV (reference sequence). The CDR3 sequence is 16 residues long. The V and J ends lost 5 bases and 2 bases respectively, with 19 bases between them. In nucleotides, the CDR3 is TGTGCCAGCAGTGGGACCTCAGGGTGGGGCCCCTACGAGCAGTACTTC. Residues: CASSGTSGWGPYEQYF.

The sample holds many counts of this clonotype. The gene calls are TRBV20-1 and TRBJ2-7; 9 nucleotides align to TRBD2. The CDR3 covers 13 residues. V dropped 3 bases and J dropped 3; count of bases not matched to a gene: 3. CDR1 is DFQATT, CDR2 SNEGSKA, per germline (reference sequence). CDR3 sequence (DNA): TGCAGTGCTAGGCGGGAGGGAAACTACGAGCAGTACTTC. Translating it yields CSARREGNYEQYF.

This sequence joins TRBV2 and TRBJ2-7; 9 bases are a match to TRBD2. Trimming took 10 bases from V and 0 from J; bases not matched to a gene: 13. CDR1 is SNHLY and CDR2 is FYNNEI in the germline V gene. The CDR3 consists of 16 residues. The CDR3 sequence is CATTRLGLAASYEQYF. CDR3 bases: TGTGCCACCACGCGCTTGGGACTAGCCGCCTCCTACGAGCAGTACTTC.

This clonotype showed up many times. The chain carries TRBV12-3 or TRBV12-4 and TRBJ2-2; 9 bases are shared with TRBD2. This CDR3 is 15 amino acids long. J lost 5 bases, V lost 6 bases, and 7 bases had no gene match. CDR3 amino acids: CASSSSGRLTGELFF. The DNA of the CDR3 is TGTGCCAGCAGCAGCAGCGGGAGGTTAACCGGGGAGCTGTTTTTT.

This chain connects TRBV29-1 to TRBJ1-1; D not resolved. The CDR3 covers 12 residues. Germline lookup yields CDR1 SQVTM and CDR2 ANQGSEA. V was trimmed by 4 bases and J by 1 base, leaving 7 bases between them. CDR3 in amino acids: CSVGSANTEAFF. DNA of the CDR3: TGCAGCGTTGGGTCAGCGAACACTGAAGCTTTCTTT.

This clonotype was seen repeatedly, ten times or more. The chain links TRBV6-2 or TRBV6-3 to TRBJ2-1, with 8 positions matching TRBD1. CDR1 is MNHEY and CDR2 is SVGEGT in the germline V gene. V shed 6 bases and J 8 bases; nucleotides not matched to a gene: 12. The CDR3 has 15 residues. The CDR3 loop reads CASSTDRGNYYEQFF. The CDR3 coding sequence is TGTGCCAGCAGCACCGACAGGGGCAATTACTATGAGCAGTTCTTC.

The chain recombines TRBV18 with TRBJ2-7; 12 nucleotides agree with TRBD2. CDR1 and CDR2 (germline): KGHSH, LQKENI. Trimming took 5 bases from V and 4 from J; bases not matched to a gene: 9. The CDR3 has 16 amino acids. CDR3 sequence (DNA): TGTGCCAGCTCAACTTCCGGACTAGCGGGAACTTACGAGCAGTACTTC. Encoded protein: CASSTSGLAGTYEQYF.

This clonotype appeared a few times. The chain has TRBV6-4 and TRBJ1-1; D call uncertain. The germline V and J ends were trimmed by 11 bases and 8 bases, with 9 bases remaining between them. Germline CDR1 MRHNA, CDR2 SNTAGT. This CDR3 is built from 9 residues. CDR3 region: CALWREAFF. The CDR3 DNA is TGTGCCCTATGGAGGGAAGCTTTCTTT.